The next 20 T cell receptor beta chains were all read from a single sample in a study of blood T cell repertoires in COVID-19. Only in-frame clones appear in the TCRdb table, and some are missing; sequencing was by immunoSEQ multiplex PCR. The sample contains 200,000 to 250,000 clones, about nine tenths of which appear only once. Sequences were obtained from peripheral blood. These receptors all stem from a man in his fifties or sixties who had recovered from COVID-19.

J is TRBJ2-2 and V is TRBV19; 8 nucleotides match TRBD1. The junction had 7 bases not matched to a gene; V was cut back by 6 bases and J by 4 bases. Germline CDR1 and CDR2: LNHDA and SQIVND (reference sequence). CDR3 length equals 15 residues. CDR3 coding DNA: TGTGCCAGTAGCCCCGACAGGGGCGGCACCGGGGAGCTGTTTTTT. This codes for CASSPDRGGTGELFF.

This chain uses TRBV7-9 with TRBJ1-5; D remains unclear. This CDR3 spans 12 amino acids. V lost 4 bases to trimming and J lost 6 bases, with 7 bases between them. Looked up from germline, CDR1 is SEHNR and CDR2 is FQNEAQ (reference sequence). CDR3 loop: CASSSLPQPQHF. In nucleotides, the CDR3 is TGTGCCAGCAGCTCACTACCTCAGCCCCAGCATTTT.

This clone was found a few times. This chain uses TRBV11-2 with TRBJ2-7, with a weak D call TRBD1 (5 bases). This CDR3 has 13 residues. Per germline, CDR1 SGHAT and CDR2 FQNNGV. V was clipped by 1 base and J by 1 base, with 5 bases between them. The CDR3: CASSLAGSYEQYF. The CDR3 DNA reads TGTGCCAGCAGCTTAGCAGGGTCCTACGAGCAGTACTTC.

The chain recombines TRBV5-1 with TRBJ2-7, with a possible D match to TRBD2 (6 bases). V was shortened by 5 bases and J by 6 bases, with 18 bases between the two germline ends. The germline gives CDR1 SGHRS, CDR2 YFSETQ. The CDR3 covers 14 residues. The CDR3 loop reads CASSTFGGAGEQYF. The CDR3 coding sequence is TGCGCCAGCAGTACCTTCGGCGGGGCGGGCGAGCAGTACTTC.

The rearrangement links TRBV6-1 to TRBJ2-5; 10 bases are a match to TRBD2. The CDR3 loop spans 18 amino acids. Losses at the gene ends were 0 bases for V and 4 bases for J; bases not matched to a gene: 11. Germline CDR1 is MNHNS and CDR2 is SASEGT. CDR3 nucleotides: TGTGCCAGCAGTGAAGCCCTCCCAGCGGGGGGGAGGTCAGAGACCCAGTACTTC. It specifies CASSEALPAGGRSETQYF.

The CDR3 DNA is TGTGCCAGCAGCCCAAGGACAACAGATACGCAGTATTTT. It specifies CASSPRTTDTQYF. The chain employs TRBV7-7 and TRBJ2-3; a weak D match, TRBD1 (5 bases). The CDR3 runs 13 residues. Germline values: CDR1 SSHAT, CDR2 FNYEAQ (reference sequence). V lost 5 bases, J lost 3 bases, and 9 bases lay in between.

The gene calls are TRBV9 and TRBJ2-5, with 11 bases that match TRBD2. The germline CDR1 and CDR2 sequences are SGDLS and YYNGEE. V lost 0 bases and J lost 1; bases outside the gene matches: 2. The CDR3 is 16 amino acids. CDR3 coding DNA: TGTGCCAGCAGCGTAGGGGGACTAGCGGCCCAAGAGACCCAGTACTTC. Protein sequence: CASSVGGLAAQETQYF.

The chain couples TRBV12-3 or TRBV12-4 to TRBJ1-1, with unresolved D. The germline V and J ends were trimmed by 0 bases and 14 bases, with 13 bases remaining between them. This CDR3 has 12 residues. CDR3 amino acids: CASSLAGDRGFF. The CDR3 DNA reads TGTGCCAGCAGTTTAGCTGGAGACCGGGGATTCTTT.

V is TRBV20-1 and J is TRBJ2-4; D possibly corresponds to TRBD1 (5 bases). CDR3 size: 15 residues. In germline, CDR1 is DFQATT, CDR2 SNEGSKA (reference sequence). Deletions cut 3 bases from V and 0 bases from J, with 12 bases between. This CDR3 is CSASQGVIAKNIQYF. The CDR3 bases are TGCAGTGCTAGTCAGGGCGTAATAGCCAAAAACATTCAGTACTTC.

Here the CDR3 reads CSAGGVAGVGNEQFF. The CDR3 bases are TGCAGCGCCGGAGGGGTAGCGGGAGTCGGTAATGAGCAGTTCTTC. V and J are TRBV29-1 and TRBJ2-1; 9 bases are shared with TRBD2. The CDR3 contains 15 residues. CDR1 is SQVTM, CDR2 ANQGSEA, per germline. The junction had 14 bases not matched to a gene; V was cut back by 7 bases and J by 7 bases.

This chain connects TRBV7-6 to TRBJ2-7, with 8 bases lining up with TRBD2. The trim removed 5 bases at V and 2 bases at J, leaving 8 bases unmatched. CDR1 is SGHVS and CDR2 is FNYEAQ in the germline V gene. This CDR3 is built from 15 residues. The CDR3 protein is CASSLSGTSPYEQYF. CDR3 DNA: TGTGCCAGCAGCCTATCCGGGACTAGTCCCTACGAGCAGTACTTC.

The J gene is TRBJ2-5, the V gene TRBV7-8; no definite D call. The CDR3 is made up of 14 amino acids. The germline gives CDR1 SGHVS, CDR2 FQNEAQ. V dropped 5 bases and J dropped 2 bases, with 12 bases sitting between them. CDR3 DNA: TGTGCCAGCAGCCGACGGCGGTCACAAGAGACCCAGTACTTC. Amino acid sequence: CASSRRRSQETQYF.

This clone was detected a few times. The chain uses TRBV7-2 and TRBJ2-7, with TRBD2 identical over 7 bases. This CDR3 is built from 17 residues. With V trimmed by 4 bases and J by 0 bases, 12 bases remained unmatched. Germline V gene lookup returns CDR1 SGHTA and CDR2 FQGNSA. This CDR3 is CASSWRGGADASYEQYF. CDR3 nucleotides: TGTGCCAGCAGCTGGAGGGGAGGGGCAGACGCCTCCTACGAGCAGTACTTC.

The gene calls are TRBV7-2 and TRBJ1-6, with TRBD1 matching over 9 bases. CDR1 and CDR2 (germline): SGHTA, FQGNSA. There are 15 residues in the CDR3. With V trimmed by 6 bases and J by 9 bases, 9 bases remained unmatched. The CDR3 DNA follows: TGTGCCAGCAGTTTACAGGGACAGGGAGGTTCACCCCTCCACTTT. It specifies CASSLQGQGGSPLHF.

The chain employs TRBV3-1 (or the pseudogene TRBV3-2) and TRBJ1-5; weak D call: TRBD1 (6 bases). The CDR3 is 14 residues long. The V end was cut by 5 bases, the J end by 5 bases, with 13 bases between. Germline assignment: CDR1 LGHDT and CDR2 YNNKEL (reference sequence). The CDR3 bases are TGTGCCAGCAGCTCCCGGACAGACTATCAGCCCCAGCATTTT. Protein: CASSSRTDYQPQHF.

In nucleotides, the CDR3 is TGTGCCAGTAGTTGGGCTAGCGGAACCCCTGGGGCGCAGTATTTT. Translation: CASSWASGTPGAQYF. The gene calls are TRBV19 and TRBJ2-3, with 7 positions matching TRBD2. This CDR3 comprises 15 residues. Trimming took 5 bases from V and 10 from J; bases not matched to a gene: 15. The germline CDR1 and CDR2 sequences are LNHDA and SQIVND (reference sequence). The whole variable domain, filled in from reference TRBV19 and TRBJ2-3, reads DGGITQSPKYLFRKEGQNVTLSCEQNLNHDAMYWYRQDPGQGLRLIYYSQIVNDFQKGDIAEGYSVSREKKESFPLTVTSAQKNPTAFYLCASSWASGTPGAQYFGPGTRLTVL.

The sample holds a few counts of this clone. The rearrangement links TRBV7-2 to TRBJ1-1; tentatively, D is TRBD1 (5 bases). Germline assignment: CDR1 SGHTA and CDR2 FQGNSA. CDR3 length: 17 residues. The V and J ends lost 5 bases and 4 bases respectively, with 23 bases between them. The CDR3 DNA sequence: TGTGCCAGCAGCCAAGGGGTACTAATTATGGGGCTCACTGAAGCTTTCTTT. Its translation: CASSQGVLIMGLTEAFF.

The rearrangement links TRBV5-1 to TRBJ2-7; TRBD1 aligns across 9 bases. Germline CDR1 is SGHRS and CDR2 is YFSETQ. The V segment lost 3 bases and the J segment 4 bases; nucleotides outside the gene matches: 5. The CDR3 loop spans 14 amino acids. CDR3 DNA: TGCGCCAGCAGCTGGGACAGGGAACTTTACGAGCAGTACTTC. Protein product: CASSWDRELYEQYF. Drawing the rest from reference TRBV5-1 and TRBJ2-7, the complete variable domain is KAGVTQTPRYLIKTRGQQVTLSCSPISGHRSVSWYQQTPGQGLQFLFEYFSETQRNKGNFPGRFSGRQFSNSRSEMNVSTLELGDSALYLCASSWDRELYEQYFGPGTRLTVT.

This clone was counted a single time. V gene TRBV6-5 combines with J gene TRBJ2-1; possibly TRBD1 for D (6 bases). The CDR3 runs 14 residues. With 5 bases removed from V and 0 bases from J, the gap between germline ends came to 8 bases. CDR1 is MNHEY, CDR2 SVGAGI, per germline. CDR3 sequence: CASSTGFSYNEQFF. The CDR3 region has the DNA TGTGCCAGCAGTACAGGGTTCTCCTACAATGAGCAGTTCTTC.

The chain recombines TRBV5-5 with TRBJ2-3; TRBD2 aligns across 14 bases. This CDR3 has 17 amino acids. With 4 bases clipped from V and 1 base from J, the junction kept 5 bases outside the gene matches. CDR1 is SGHKS, CDR2 YYEKEE, per germline (reference sequence). The CDR3 DNA follows: TGTGCCAGCAGCCCTCCGGGACTAGCGGGGGGCACAGATACGCAGTATTTT. It yields the protein CASSPPGLAGGTDTQYF.